This record covers a single T cell receptor beta chain. What it binds is not known. The junction and the germline gene differ at one end; a read error may be behind it. It was with random hexamers that roughly 0.45 to 1 ug RNA was reverse transcribed. MiXCR was run by TCRdb on the immunoSEQ multiplex PCR reads, yielding one entry per CDR3 protein. Of 150,000 to 180,000 distinct CDR3 sequences listed, about 94% are singletons. This CDR3 region has 15 residues. Germline V gene lookup returns CDR1 MGHRA and CDR2 YSYEKL. The sample originates from a study of CD8 T cells in Susac syndrome. The study's findings and limits: The number of individuals included in the study's TCR sequencing and HLA analysis was acknowledged as relatively small.

The origin of this receptor is a human donor with multiple sclerosis. The sample taken for sequencing was CD8+ T cells from PBMCs. The chain carries TRBV4-1 and TRBJ2-5, with 7 bases fitting TRBD1. CDR3 DNA sequence: TGCGCCTGCAGCCAACTAGAGGGGGCAGGGGAGACCCAGTACTTC. It is translated as CACSQLEGAGETQYF.